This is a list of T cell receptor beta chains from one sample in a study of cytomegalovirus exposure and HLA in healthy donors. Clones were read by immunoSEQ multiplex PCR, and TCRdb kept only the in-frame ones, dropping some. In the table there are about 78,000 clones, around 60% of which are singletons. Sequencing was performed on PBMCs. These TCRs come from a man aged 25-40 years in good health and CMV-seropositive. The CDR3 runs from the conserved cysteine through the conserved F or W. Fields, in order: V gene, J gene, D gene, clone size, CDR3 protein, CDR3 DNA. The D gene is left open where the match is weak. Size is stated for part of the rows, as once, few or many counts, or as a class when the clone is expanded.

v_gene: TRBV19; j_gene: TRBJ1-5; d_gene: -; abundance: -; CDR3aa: CASKGVNQPQHF; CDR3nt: TGTGCCAGTAAAGGGGTAAATCAGCCCCAGCATTTT
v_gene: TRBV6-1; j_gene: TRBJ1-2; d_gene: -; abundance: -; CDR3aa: CASTPGGPQYGYTF; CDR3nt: TGTGCCAGCACCCCGGGGGGACCGCAGTATGGCTACACCTTC
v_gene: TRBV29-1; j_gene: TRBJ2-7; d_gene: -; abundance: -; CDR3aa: CSVASANSYEQYF; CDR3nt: TGCAGCGTGGCTAGCGCCAACTCCTACGAGCAGTACTTC
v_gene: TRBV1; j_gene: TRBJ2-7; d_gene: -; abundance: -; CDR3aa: CTSSPRQGTFREQYF; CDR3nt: TGCACCAGCAGCCCCCGACAGGGGACTTTTAGGGAGCAGTACTTC
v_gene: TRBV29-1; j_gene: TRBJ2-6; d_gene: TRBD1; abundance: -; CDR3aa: CSVAGTGDSGANVLTF; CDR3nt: TGCAGCGTTGCCGGGACAGGGGATTCTGGGGCCAACGTCCTGACTTTC
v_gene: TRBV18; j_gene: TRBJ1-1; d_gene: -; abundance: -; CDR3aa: CASSPSQSNTEAFF; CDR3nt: TGTGCCAGCTCACCTTCCCAATCGAACACTGAAGCTTTCTTT
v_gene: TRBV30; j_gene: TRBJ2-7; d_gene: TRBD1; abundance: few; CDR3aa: CAWRGDRGLYEQYF; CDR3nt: TGTGCCTGGAGGGGGGACAGGGGTCTCTACGAGCAGTACTTC
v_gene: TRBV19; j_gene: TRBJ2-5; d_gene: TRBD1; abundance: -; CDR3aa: CASSQSTGAETQYF; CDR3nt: TGTGCCAGTAGTCAGTCCACAGGGGCCGAGACCCAGTACTTC
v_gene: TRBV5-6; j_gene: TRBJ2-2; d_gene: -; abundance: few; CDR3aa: CASSSLKDRNTGELFF; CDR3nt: TGTGCCAGCAGCTCCCTGAAGGACAGGAACACCGGGGAGCTGTTTTTT
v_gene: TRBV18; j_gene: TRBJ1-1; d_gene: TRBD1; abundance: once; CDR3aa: CASSPDAGQGFF; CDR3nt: TGTGCCAGCTCACCAGATGCTGGACAGGGGTTCTTT
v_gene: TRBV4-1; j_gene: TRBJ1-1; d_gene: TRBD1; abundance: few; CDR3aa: CASSTSPGTGFSNTEAFF; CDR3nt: TGCGCCAGCAGCACAAGTCCCGGGACAGGGTTTTCGAACACTGAAGCTTTCTTT
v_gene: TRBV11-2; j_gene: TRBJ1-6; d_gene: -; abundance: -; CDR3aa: CASSLVGGSDGMPLHF; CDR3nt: TGTGCCAGCAGCTTAGTGGGCGGCTCTGACGGGATGCCCCTCCACTTT
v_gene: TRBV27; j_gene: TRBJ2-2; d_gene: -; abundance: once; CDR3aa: CATNAYGIPVGELFF; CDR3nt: TGTGCCACCAACGCATACGGGATTCCTGTCGGGGAGCTGTTTTTT
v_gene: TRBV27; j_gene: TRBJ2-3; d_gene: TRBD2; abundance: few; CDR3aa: CASSGLAGGGWDTQYF; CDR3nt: TGTGCCAGCAGCGGACTAGCGGGAGGGGGGTGGGATACGCAGTATTTT
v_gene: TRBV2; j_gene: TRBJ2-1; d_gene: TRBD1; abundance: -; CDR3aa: CASSFGQGLLIF; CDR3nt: TGTGCCAGCAGCTTCGGACAGGGCCTACTGATCTTC
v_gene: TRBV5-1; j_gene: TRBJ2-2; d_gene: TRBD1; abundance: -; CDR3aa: CASKGTGATNTGELFF; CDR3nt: TGCGCCAGCAAAGGGACAGGGGCTACGAACACCGGGGAGCTGTTTTTT
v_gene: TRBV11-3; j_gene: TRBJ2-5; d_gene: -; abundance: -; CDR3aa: CASSLDWRTVQGETQYF; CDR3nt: TGTGCCAGCAGCTTAGATTGGCGGACAGTTCAAGGGGAGACCCAGTACTTC
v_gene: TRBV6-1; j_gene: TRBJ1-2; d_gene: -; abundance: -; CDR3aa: CASSEALPGKSINYGYTF; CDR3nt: TGTGCCAGCAGTGAAGCGCTGCCGGGGAAATCAATAAACTATGGCTACACCTTC
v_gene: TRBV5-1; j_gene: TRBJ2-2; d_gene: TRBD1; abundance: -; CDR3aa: CASSFGMGQLANTGELFF; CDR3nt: TGCGCCAGCAGTTTTGGAATGGGACAGCTGGCGAACACCGGGGAGCTGTTTTTT
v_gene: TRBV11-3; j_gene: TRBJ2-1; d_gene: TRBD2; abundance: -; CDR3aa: CASGGVGAGNYNEQFF; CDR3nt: TGTGCCAGCGGAGGTGTCGGAGCGGGGAACTACAATGAGCAGTTCTTC
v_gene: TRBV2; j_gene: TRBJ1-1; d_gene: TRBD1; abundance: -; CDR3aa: CASRSGQGSTEAFF; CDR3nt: TGTGCCAGCAGATCAGGACAGGGTAGCACTGAAGCTTTCTTT
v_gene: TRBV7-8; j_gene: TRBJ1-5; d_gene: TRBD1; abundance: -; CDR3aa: CASSFWDRGVMQPQHF; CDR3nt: TGTGCCAGCAGCTTTTGGGACAGGGGTGTCATGCAGCCCCAGCATTTT